Listed below are T cell receptor beta chains from one sample, sequenced in a study of T-cell memory formation after mild COVID-19. TCRdb passed the 5' RACE reads through MiXCR, listing each CDR3 protein once. The table has about 88,000 distinct CDR3 sequences, around 25% seen once. Input material: PBMCs or a T cell subset sorted from them (not recorded which). All receptors derive from a young man who had mild COVID-19 (a few samples of this study predate the infection). Cell type and time point are not known. CDR3s include the opening cysteine and the closing phenylalanine or tryptophan. A D gene is named only where the DNA matches it firmly. Some rows mark clone size as missing; the rest say once, few, many or name a class of expanded clone.

clone size	J gene	V gene	D gene	CDR3 protein	CDR3 DNA
-	TRBJ2-2	TRBV19	-	CASSIRQALTGELFF	TGTGCCAGTAGTATTCGACAGGCTCTCACCGGGGAGCTGTTTTTT
few	TRBJ2-7	TRBV12-5	-	CASGLVNSPYEQYF	TGTGCTAGTGGTTTGGTAAACAGCCCCTACGAGCAGTACTTC
-	TRBJ2-4	TRBV7-9	TRBD1	CASSFDGQAPYF	TGTGCCAGCAGCTTCGATGGACAGGCTCCTTACTTC
-	TRBJ2-2	TRBV7-9	-	CASSLTWTANTGELFF	TGTGCCAGCAGCTTAACCTGGACAGCGAACACCGGGGAGCTGTTTTTT
-	TRBJ1-5	TRBV4-1	-	CASSQAGGGYQPQHF	TGCGCCAGCAGCCAAGCGGGGGGAGGTTATCAGCCCCAGCATTTT
-	TRBJ2-1	TRBV5-5	-	CASRPTGTLYNEQFF	TGTGCCAGCAGGCCCACCGGGACTCTGTACAATGAGCAGTTCTTC
-	TRBJ1-2	TRBV6-5	-	CASSYSWRDHYGYTF	TGTGCCAGCAGTTACTCGTGGAGGGATCACTATGGCTACACCTTC
-	TRBJ2-1	TRBV3-1	-	CASGEPNEQFF	TGTGCCAGCGGGGAACCCAATGAGCAGTTCTTC
-	TRBJ2-2	TRBV4-1	-	CASSTTRSGAKGTGELFF	TGCGCCAGCAGCACTACGCGGTCCGGGGCCAAGGGCACCGGGGAGCTGTTTTTT
few	TRBJ1-2	TRBV4-1	-	CASSQEPAGADGYTF	TGCGCCAGCAGCCAAGAGCCCGCAGGGGCGGACGGCTACACCTTC
many	TRBJ2-3	TRBV4-3	-	CASSLTSGDTQYF	TGCGCCAGCAGCCTCACCTCCGGAGATACGCAGTATTTT
-	TRBJ1-2	TRBV9	-	CASSPPGPTNYGHTF	TGTGCCAGCAGCCCCCCGGGTCCGACTAACTATGGCCACACCTTC
few	TRBJ2-2	TRBV20-1	-	CSAREGRTITGELFF	TGCAGTGCTAGAGAAGGGAGGACAATTACCGGGGAGCTGTTTTTT
many	TRBJ2-3	TRBV7-2	TRBD2	CASSPSVSGGVTSSDTQYF	TGTGCCAGCAGTCCTTCGGTTAGCGGGGGGGTGACCAGTTCAGATACGCAGTATTTT
many	TRBJ2-7	TRBV7-9	-	CASSPIDRTHAEQYF	TGTGCCAGCAGCCCGATCGACAGAACACATGCCGAGCAGTACTTC
few	TRBJ2-2	TRBV5-1	-	CASSEVDPTNDAGELFF	TGCGCCAGCAGCGAAGTAGATCCCACTAACGATGCCGGGGAGCTGTTTTTT
-	TRBJ1-5	TRBV6-5	-	CASSRTVNQPQHF	TGTGCCAGCAGCCGGACAGTTAATCAGCCCCAGCATTTT
few	TRBJ2-7	TRBV3-1	TRBD2	CASNPSYSGGPHEQYF	TGTGCCAGCAACCCGTCGTATAGCGGGGGGCCGCACGAGCAGTACTTC
-	TRBJ2-1	TRBV29-1	-	CSPAISHEQFF	TGCAGCCCCGCGATATCCCATGAGCAGTTCTTC
-	TRBJ2-5	TRBV6-5	-	CASRYSTGMETQYF	TGTGCCAGCCGTTACTCGACAGGAATGGAGACCCAGTACTTC
few	TRBJ2-1	TRBV6-5	-	CASSYGNEQFF	TGTGCCAGCAGTTACGGGAATGAGCAGTTCTTC
few	TRBJ2-1	TRBV27	-	CASSLGTQYNEQFF	TGTGCCAGCAGTCTGGGGACACAGTACAATGAGCAGTTCTTC